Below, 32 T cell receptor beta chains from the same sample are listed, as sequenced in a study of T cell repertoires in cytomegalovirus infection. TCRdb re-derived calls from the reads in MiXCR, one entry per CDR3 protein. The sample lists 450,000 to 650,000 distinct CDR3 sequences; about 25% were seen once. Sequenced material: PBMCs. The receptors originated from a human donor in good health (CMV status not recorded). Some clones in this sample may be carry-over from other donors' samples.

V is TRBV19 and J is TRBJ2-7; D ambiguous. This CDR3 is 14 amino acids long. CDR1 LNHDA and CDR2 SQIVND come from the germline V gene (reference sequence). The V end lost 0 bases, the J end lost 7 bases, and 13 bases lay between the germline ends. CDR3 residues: CASSIDPGLGEQYF. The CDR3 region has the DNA TGTGCCAGTAGTATAGATCCGGGTTTGGGGGAGCAGTACTTC.

The DNA of the CDR3 is TGTGCCAGCAGATGGGATAATGAGCAGTTCTTC. Its protein product is CASRWDNEQFF. The rearrangement uses TRBV27 and TRBJ2-1; no definite D call. The ends were cut back, 6 bases at V and 7 bases at J, with 7 bases in the middle. The CDR3 extends over 11 amino acids. The germline V gene has CDR1 MNHEY and CDR2 SMNVEV (reference sequence).

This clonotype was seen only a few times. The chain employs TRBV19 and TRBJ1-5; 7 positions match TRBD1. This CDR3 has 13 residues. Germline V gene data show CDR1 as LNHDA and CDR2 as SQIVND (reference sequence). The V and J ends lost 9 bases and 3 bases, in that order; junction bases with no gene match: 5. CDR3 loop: CASHDRDNQPQHF. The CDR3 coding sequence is TGTGCCAGCCACGACAGGGACAATCAGCCCCAGCATTTT.

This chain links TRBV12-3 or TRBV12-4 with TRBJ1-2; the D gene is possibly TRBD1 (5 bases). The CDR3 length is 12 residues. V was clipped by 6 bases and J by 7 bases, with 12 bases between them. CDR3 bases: TGTGCCAGCAGAACTACAGGCGGTGGCTACACCTTC. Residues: CASRTTGGGYTF.

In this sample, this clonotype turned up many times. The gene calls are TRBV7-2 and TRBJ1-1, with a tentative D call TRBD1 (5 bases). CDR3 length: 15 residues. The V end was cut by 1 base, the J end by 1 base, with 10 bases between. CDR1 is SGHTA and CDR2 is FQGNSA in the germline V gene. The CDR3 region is CASSLVRATNTEAFF. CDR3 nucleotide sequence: TGTGCCAGCAGCTTAGTCAGGGCGACGAACACTGAAGCTTTCTTT.

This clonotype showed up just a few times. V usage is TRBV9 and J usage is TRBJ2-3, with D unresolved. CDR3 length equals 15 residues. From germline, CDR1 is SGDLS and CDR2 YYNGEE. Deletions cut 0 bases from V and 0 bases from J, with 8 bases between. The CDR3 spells CASSVVGVSTDTQYF. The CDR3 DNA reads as TGTGCCAGCAGCGTAGTTGGGGTAAGCACAGATACGCAGTATTTT.

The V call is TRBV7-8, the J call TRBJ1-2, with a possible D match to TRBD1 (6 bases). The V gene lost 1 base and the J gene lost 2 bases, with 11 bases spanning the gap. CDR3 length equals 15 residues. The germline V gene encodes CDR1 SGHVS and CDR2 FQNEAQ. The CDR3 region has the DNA TGTGCCAGCAGCTTAGTGCCGGGGGCAAACTATGGCTACACCTTC. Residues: CASSLVPGANYGYTF.

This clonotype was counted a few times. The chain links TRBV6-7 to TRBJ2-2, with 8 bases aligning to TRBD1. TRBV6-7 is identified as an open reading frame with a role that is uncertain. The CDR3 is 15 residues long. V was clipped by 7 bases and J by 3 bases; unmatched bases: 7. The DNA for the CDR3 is TGTGCCAGCACCGACAGGGGCGCTCACACCGGGGAGCTGTTTTTT. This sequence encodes CASTDRGAHTGELFF.

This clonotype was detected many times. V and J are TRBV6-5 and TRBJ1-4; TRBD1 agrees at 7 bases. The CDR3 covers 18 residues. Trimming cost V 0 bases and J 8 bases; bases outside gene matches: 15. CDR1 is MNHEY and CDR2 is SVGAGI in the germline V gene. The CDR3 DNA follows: TGTGCCAGCAGTTACTCGATAATTGGAGGCAGGGGGTCCGAAAAACTGTTTTTT. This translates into CASSYSIIGGRGSEKLFF.

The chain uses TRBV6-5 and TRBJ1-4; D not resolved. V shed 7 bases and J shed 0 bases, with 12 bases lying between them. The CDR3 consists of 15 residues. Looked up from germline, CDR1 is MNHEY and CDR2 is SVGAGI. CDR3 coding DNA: TGTGCCAGCACCCACTCAGGAGCAACTAATGAAAAACTGTTTTTT. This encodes CASTHSGATNEKLFF.

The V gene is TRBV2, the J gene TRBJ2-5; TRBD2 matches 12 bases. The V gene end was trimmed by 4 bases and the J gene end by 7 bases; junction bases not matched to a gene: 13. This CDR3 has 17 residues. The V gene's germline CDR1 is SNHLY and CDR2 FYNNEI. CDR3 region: CASSGSPGLAGLGTQYF. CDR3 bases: TGTGCCAGCAGTGGATCACCGGGACTAGCGGGTTTAGGGACCCAGTACTTC.

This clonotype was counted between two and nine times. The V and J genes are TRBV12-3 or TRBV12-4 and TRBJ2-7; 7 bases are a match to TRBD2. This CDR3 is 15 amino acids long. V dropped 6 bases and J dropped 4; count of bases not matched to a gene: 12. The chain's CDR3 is CASSALAGAVYEQYF. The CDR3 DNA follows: TGTGCCAGCAGCGCACTCGCGGGAGCGGTGTACGAGCAGTACTTC.

The CDR3 DNA reads as TGTGCCAGCAGCTCGCACCGGACTAGCGGGAGAGTTGGGGAGACCCAGTACTTC. It encodes CASSSHRTSGRVGETQYF. V is TRBV5-4 and J is TRBJ2-5, with 13 bases matching TRBD2. This CDR3 has 18 amino acids. Germline CDR1 is SGHNT and CDR2 is YYREEE (reference sequence). V trimming: 3 bases; J trimming: 5 bases; junction bases outside the gene matches: 13.

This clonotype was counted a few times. CDR3 nucleotides: TGTGCCAGCAGCCGGCTGGATGAGCAGTTCTTC. Residues: CASSRLDEQFF. This rearrangement joins TRBV11-2 to TRBJ2-1; no reliable D call. The CDR3 loop spans 11 amino acids. The V and J ends lost 5 bases and 8 bases respectively, with 7 bases between them. Germline V gene sequence: CDR1 SGHAT, CDR2 FQNNGV.

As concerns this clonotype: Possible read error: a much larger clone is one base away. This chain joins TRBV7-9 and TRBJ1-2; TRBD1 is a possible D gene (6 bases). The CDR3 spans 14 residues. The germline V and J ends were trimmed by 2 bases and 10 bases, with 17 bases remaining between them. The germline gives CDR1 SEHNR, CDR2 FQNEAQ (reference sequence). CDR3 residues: CASSLRGRGHDYTF. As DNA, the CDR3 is TGTGCCAGCAGCTTACGGGGCAGGGGTCATGACTACACCTTC.

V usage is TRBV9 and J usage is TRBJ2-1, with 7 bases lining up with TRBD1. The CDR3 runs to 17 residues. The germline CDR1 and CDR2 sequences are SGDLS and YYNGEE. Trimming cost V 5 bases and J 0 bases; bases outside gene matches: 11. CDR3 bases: TGTGCCAGCAGTACGCAAGAGACAGGGAGCTCCTACAATGAGCAGTTCTTC. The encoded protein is CASSTQETGSSYNEQFF.

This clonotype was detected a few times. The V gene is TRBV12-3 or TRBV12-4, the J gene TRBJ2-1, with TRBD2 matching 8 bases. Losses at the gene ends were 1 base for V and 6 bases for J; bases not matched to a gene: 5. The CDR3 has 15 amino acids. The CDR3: CASSLERGTANEQFF. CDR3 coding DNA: TGTGCCAGCAGTTTAGAGCGGGGGACGGCCAATGAGCAGTTCTTC.

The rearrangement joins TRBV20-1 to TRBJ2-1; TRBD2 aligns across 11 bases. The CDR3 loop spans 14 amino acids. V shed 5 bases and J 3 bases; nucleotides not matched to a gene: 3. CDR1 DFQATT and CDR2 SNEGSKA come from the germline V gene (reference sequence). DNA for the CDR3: TGCAGTGCTTCCGGACTAGCGGGCTACAATGAGCAGTTCTTC. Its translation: CSASGLAGYNEQFF.

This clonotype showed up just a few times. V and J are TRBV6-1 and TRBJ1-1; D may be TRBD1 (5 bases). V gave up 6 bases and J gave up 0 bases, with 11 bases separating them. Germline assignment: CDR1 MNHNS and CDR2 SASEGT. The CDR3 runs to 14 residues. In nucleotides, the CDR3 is TGTGCCAGCAGCCGGGGGTATCTGAACACTGAAGCTTTCTTT. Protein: CASSRGYLNTEAFF.

CDR3 in amino acids: CASRFYDTNTGELFF. For the CDR3, the DNA is TGTGCCAGCAGATTCTATGACACGAACACCGGGGAGCTGTTTTTT. The V and J genes are TRBV28 and TRBJ2-2; D is undetermined. The CDR3 is 15 amino acids. V lost 6 bases to trimming and J lost 0 bases, with 11 bases between them. Looked up from germline, CDR1 is MDHEN and CDR2 is SYDVKM.

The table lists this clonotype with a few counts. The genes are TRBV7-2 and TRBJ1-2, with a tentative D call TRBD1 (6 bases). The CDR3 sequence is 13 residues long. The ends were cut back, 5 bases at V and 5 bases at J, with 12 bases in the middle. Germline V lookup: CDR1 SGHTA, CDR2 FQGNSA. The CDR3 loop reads CASSGQLGYGYTF. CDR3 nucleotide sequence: TGTGCCAGCAGCGGACAGCTCGGTTATGGCTACACCTTC.

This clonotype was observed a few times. CDR3 bases: TGCAGCGGCTCCAGGGTAGGGGTGTACAATGAGCAGTTCTTC. Encoded protein: CSGSRVGVYNEQFF. This rearrangement joins TRBV29-1 to TRBJ2-1, with a tentative D call TRBD1 (5 bases). Germline CDR1 SQVTM, CDR2 ANQGSEA. This CDR3 has 14 amino acids. V lost 7 bases to trimming and J lost 4 bases, with 17 bases between them.

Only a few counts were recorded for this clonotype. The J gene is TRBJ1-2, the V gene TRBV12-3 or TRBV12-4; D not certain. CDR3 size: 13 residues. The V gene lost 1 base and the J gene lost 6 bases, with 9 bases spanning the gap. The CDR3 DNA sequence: TGTGCCAGCAGTTTAGTCAGGTCTCATGGCTACACCTTC. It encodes CASSLVRSHGYTF.

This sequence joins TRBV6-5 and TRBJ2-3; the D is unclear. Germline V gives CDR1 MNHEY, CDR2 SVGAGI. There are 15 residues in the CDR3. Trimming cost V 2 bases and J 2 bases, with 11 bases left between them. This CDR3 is CASSYRADPTDTQYF. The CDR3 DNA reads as TGTGCCAGCAGTTACCGGGCAGACCCCACAGATACGCAGTATTTT.

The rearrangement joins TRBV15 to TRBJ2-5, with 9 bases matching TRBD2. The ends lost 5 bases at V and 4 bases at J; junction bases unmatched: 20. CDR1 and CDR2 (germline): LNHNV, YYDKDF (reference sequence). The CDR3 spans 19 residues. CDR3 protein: CATSRYIIAGVISGETQYF. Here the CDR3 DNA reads TGTGCCACCAGCCGATACATAATAGCGGGAGTTATCTCGGGAGAGACCCAGTACTTC.

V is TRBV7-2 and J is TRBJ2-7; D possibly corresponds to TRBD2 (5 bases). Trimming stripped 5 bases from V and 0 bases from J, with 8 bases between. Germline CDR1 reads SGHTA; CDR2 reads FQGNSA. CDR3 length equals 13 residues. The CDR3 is CASSQSGSYEQYV. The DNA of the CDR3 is TGTGCCAGCAGCCAAAGCGGCTCCTACGAGCAGTACGTC.

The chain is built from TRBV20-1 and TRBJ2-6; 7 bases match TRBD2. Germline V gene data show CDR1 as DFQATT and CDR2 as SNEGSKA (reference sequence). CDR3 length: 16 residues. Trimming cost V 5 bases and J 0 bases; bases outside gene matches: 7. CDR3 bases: TGCAGTGCTTATTCCGGGGGGAACTCTGGGGCCAACGTCCTGACTTTC. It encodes CSAYSGGNSGANVLTF.

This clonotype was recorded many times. The CDR3 nucleotides read TGTGCCAGCAGCTTGCGGCCTGGGGACAATGAGCAGTTCTTC. Translating gives CASSLRPGDNEQFF. The V and J genes are TRBV7-6 and TRBJ2-1; D unresolved. Trimming shortened V by 3 bases and J by 5 bases, and 11 bases separated the two germline ends. This CDR3 has 14 residues. CDR1 is SGHVS and CDR2 is FNYEAQ in the germline V gene.

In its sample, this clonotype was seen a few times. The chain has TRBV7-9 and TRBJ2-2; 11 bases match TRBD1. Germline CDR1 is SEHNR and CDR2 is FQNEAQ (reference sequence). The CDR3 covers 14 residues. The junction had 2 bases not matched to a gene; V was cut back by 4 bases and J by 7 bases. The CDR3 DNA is TGTGCCAGCAGCTGGACAGGGGGCGTCGGGGAGCTGTTTTTT. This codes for CASSWTGGVGELFF. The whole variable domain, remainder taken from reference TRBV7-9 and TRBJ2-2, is DTGVSQNPRHKITKRGQNVTFRCDPISEHNRLYWYRQTLGQGPEFLTYFQNEAQLEKSRLLSDRFSAERPKGSFSTLEIQRTEQGDSAMYLCASSWTGGVGELFFGEGSRLTVL.

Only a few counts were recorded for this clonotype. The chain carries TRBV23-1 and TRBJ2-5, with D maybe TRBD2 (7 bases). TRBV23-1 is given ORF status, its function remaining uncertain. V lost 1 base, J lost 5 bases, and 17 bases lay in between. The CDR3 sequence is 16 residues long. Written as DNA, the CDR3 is TGCGCCAGCAGTCAATTCCGGGGGGCACGCGGGGAGACCCAGTACTTC. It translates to CASSQFRGARGETQYF.

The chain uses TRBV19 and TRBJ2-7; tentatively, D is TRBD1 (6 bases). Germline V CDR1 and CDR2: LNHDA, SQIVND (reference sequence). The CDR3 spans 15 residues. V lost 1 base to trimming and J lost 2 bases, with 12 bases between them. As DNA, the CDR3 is TGTGCCAGTAGTATAGTCACAGGGAGACCCTACGAGCAGTACTTC. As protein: CASSIVTGRPYEQYF.

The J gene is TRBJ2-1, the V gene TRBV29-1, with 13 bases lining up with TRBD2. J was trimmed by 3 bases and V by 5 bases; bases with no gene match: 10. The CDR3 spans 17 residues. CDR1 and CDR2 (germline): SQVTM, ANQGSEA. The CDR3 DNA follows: TGCAGCGTTACCGGACTAGCGGGAGATTTAAGCTACAATGAGCAGTTCTTC. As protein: CSVTGLAGDLSYNEQFF.